This T cell receptor (beta chain) appears in the sequencing data of a study of T cell responses to AZD1222 COVID-19 vaccine. General study findings and limits: A reported finding is that nearly half of spike-specific TCRs target unmutated variant regions. Spike-spanning, vaccine-associated CD4 TCRs were dominant at 160-218 and 743-854. Baseline seropositivity characterized only a handful of AZD1222 recipients. White British ancestry dominated among donors, who included more females, and clonal diversity was possibly underestimated.

Sequencing was performed with immunoSEQ multiplex PCR; in TCRdb, only in-frame clones are kept and a portion is missing. The table includes roughly 140,000 clones, more than 90% detected once. Remarks on this clone: The antigen is unknown.

The length of the CDR3 is 16 residues. Germline V gives CDR1 SGHAT, CDR2 FQNNGV. V dropped 5 bases and J dropped 7; count of bases not matched to a gene: 6. Here the sequenced sample was peripheral blood, taken 28 days after the second AZD1222 dose. The source is an adult who received the AZD1222 COVID-19 vaccine. The rearrangement links TRBV11-2 to TRBJ2-2; 14 nucleotides match TRBD2. CDR3 nucleotides: TGTGCCAGCAGCCCGGAGGGACTAGCGGGAGTCGGGGAGCTGTTTTTT. This encodes CASSPEGLAGVGELFF.